This TCR beta chain emerged from a study of beta chain features in type 1 diabetes. Study outcomes and limitations: Naive, central memory and regulatory TCRB repertoires appeared more similar among patients than healthy donors. Significant though moderate, a shortening of TCRB CDR3s appeared in all four CD4+ subsets of Type 1 diabetes patients.

Central memory, naive, regulatory and stem cell-like memory CD4+ cells were sorted by CD45RO/CCR7/CD25/CD127/CD95/CD27. Expressed TCRB transcripts were sequenced after all isolated RNA was converted to cDNA. Libraries were prepared by immunoSEQ multiplex PCR; TCRdb keeps only in-frame clonotypes and omits some of them. The table records around 150,000 clones, more than 60% of them present only once. This CDR3 has 15 residues. Germline V gene data show CDR1 as GTSNPN and CDR2 as SVGIG (reference sequence). With 1 base clipped from V and 3 bases from J, the junction kept 5 bases outside the gene matches. For this clone: Antigen unknown.

The source is a man aged 30 to 45 with type 1 diabetes. This rearrangement joins TRBV30 to TRBJ2-1; 8 bases agree with TRBD1. The sample was naive CD4+ T cells from blood. The CDR3 spells CAWSDLGQDYNEQFF. For the CDR3, the DNA is TGTGCCTGGAGTGACCTGGGACAGGACTACAATGAGCAGTTCTTC.